Included here is one TCR beta chain sequence, with context. The antigen is not known. The CDR3 contains 14 residues. Trimming took 3 bases from V and 3 from J, leaving 12 bases between them. Germline CDR1 and CDR2: SQVTM and ANQGSEA. The time point here: cycle 4 day 1 (C4D1), after 6 weeks of nivolumab. Every patient experienced relapse after autologous stem cell transplantation, and brentuximab vedotin exposure varied. The authors purified CD4+ T cells from thawed PBMCs by magnetic negative selection. The data belong to a study of PD-1 blockade in classical Hodgkin lymphoma. Measured with immunoSEQ multiplex PCR; TCRdb has only the in-frame clones, and not every one. This table holds some 30,000 clones, more than 70% found once. Study findings and constraints: Prior to therapy, complete responders displayed diversity much like that of newly diagnosed patients. Before treatment, TCR diversity in newly diagnosed patients was reportedly lower than in healthy donors.

This clonotype was sampled from a human donor with classical Hodgkin lymphoma. The sequences come from CD4+ T cells from blood, collected before the fourth cycle of nivolumab. The chain recombines TRBV29-1 with TRBJ2-1, with a weak D call TRBD2 (6 bases). Here the CDR3 reads CSVDGGTLYNEQFF. The CDR3 DNA reads as TGCAGCGTTGATGGCGGGACTCTCTACAATGAGCAGTTCTTC.